This T cell receptor beta chain originates from a study of blood T cell repertoires in COVID-19. Study as a whole: Researchers got acute and convalescent COVID-19 samples from the United States, Italy and Spain. Nucleic acid was either cDNA or gDNA, and it came from T cells, B-cell-depleted T cells, or PBMCs.

Trimming removed 4 bases at V and 2 bases at J, with 9 bases between. This CDR3 region has 13 residues. Germline V gene lookup returns CDR1 GTSNPN and CDR2 SVGIG (reference sequence). Using immunoSEQ multiplex PCR, the repertoire was profiled, and TCRdb retains in-frame clones only, with some absent. The sample records 40,000 to 50,000 clones, roughly 85% being singletons. Sequences were obtained from peripheral blood. This receptor was identified in a man in his 70s with acute or convalescent COVID-19. The gene calls are TRBV30 and TRBJ1-5; D ambiguous. In DNA form, the CDR3 reads TGTGCCTGGACCGCCTCGGGCAATCAGCCCCAGCATTTT. It encodes CAWTASGNQPQHF. The whole variable domain, filled in from reference TRBV30 and TRBJ1-5, reads SQTIHQWPATLVQPVGSPLSLECTVEGTSNPNLYWYRQAAGRGLQLLFYSVGIGQISSEVPQNLSASRPQDRQFILSSKKLLLSDSGFYLCAWTASGNQPQHFGDGTRLSIL.